This T cell receptor beta chain was documented in a study of OX40 agonist ivuxolimab in advanced cancers. The CDR3 is 12 amino acids. Germline CDR1 SGDLS, CDR2 YYNGEE. The ends were cut back, 4 bases at V and 2 bases at J, with 3 bases in the middle. TCRdb's copy holds only in-frame clones and misses some; the assay was immunoSEQ multiplex PCR. The sample comprises approximately 80,000 clones, under 95% of which are singletons, and roughly 8.4% rests with the top ten. The receptor's source is an adult with an advanced solid tumor such as melanoma, head and neck, liver or kidney cancer. The rearrangement joins TRBV9 to TRBJ2-2, with D uncertain. The specimen comprised CD4+ or CD8+ T cells sorted from blood, sampled in a trial of the OX40 agonist ivuxolimab. The CDR3 region has the DNA TGTGCCAGCAGCCTCAACACCGGGGAGCTGTTTTTT. Translated: CASSLNTGELFF.